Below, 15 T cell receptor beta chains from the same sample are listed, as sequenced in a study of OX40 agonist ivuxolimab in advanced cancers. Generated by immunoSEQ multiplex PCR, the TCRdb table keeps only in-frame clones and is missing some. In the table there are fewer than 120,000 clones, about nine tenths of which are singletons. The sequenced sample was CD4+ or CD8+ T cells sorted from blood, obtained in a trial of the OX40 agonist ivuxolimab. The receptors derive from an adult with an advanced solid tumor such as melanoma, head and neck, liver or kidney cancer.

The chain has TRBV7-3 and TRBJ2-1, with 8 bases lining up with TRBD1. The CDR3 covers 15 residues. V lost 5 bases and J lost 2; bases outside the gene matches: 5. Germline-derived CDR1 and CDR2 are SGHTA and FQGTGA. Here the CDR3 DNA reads TGTGCCAGCAGCCCGGACAGGGAGCCCTACAATGAGCAGTTCTTC. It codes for CASSPDREPYNEQFF. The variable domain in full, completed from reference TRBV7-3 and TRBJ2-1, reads GAGVSQTPSNKVTEKGKYVELRCDPISGHTALYWYRQSLGQGPEFLIYFQGTGAADDSGLPNDRFFAVRPEGSVSTLKIQRTERGDSAVYLCASSPDREPYNEQFFGPGTRLTVL.

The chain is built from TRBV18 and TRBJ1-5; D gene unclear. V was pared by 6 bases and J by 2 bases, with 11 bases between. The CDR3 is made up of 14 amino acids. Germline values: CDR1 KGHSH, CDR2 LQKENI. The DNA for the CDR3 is TGTGCCAGCTCCCCAGCGGTCGGCAATCAGCCCCAGCATTTT. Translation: CASSPAVGNQPQHF.

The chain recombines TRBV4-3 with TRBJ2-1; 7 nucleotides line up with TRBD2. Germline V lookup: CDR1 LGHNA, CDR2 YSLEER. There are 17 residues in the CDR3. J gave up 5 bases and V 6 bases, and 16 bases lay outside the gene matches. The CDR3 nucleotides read TGCGCCAGCAGTGTAAGCCTCCCTAGCGGAGACGACAATGAGCAGTTCTTC. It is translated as CASSVSLPSGDDNEQFF.

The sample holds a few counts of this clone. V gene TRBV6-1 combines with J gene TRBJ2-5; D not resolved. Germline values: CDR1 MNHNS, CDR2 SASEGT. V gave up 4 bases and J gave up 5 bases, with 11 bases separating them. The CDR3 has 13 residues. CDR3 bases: TGTGCCAGCAGTGCCCTCTGGATGGAGACCCAGTACTTC. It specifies CASSALWMETQYF.

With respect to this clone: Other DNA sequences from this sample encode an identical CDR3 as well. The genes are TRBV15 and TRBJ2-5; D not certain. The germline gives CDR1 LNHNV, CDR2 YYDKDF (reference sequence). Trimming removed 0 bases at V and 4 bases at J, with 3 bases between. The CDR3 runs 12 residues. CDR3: CATSRDIETQYF. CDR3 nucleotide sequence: TGTGCCACCAGCAGAGATATAGAGACCCAGTACTTC.

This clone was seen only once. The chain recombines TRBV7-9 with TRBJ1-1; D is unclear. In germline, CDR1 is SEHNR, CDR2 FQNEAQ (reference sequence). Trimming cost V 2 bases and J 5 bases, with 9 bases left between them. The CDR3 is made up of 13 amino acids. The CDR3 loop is CASSLLGKTEAFF. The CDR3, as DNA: TGTGCCAGCAGCTTATTAGGGAAGACTGAAGCTTTCTTT.

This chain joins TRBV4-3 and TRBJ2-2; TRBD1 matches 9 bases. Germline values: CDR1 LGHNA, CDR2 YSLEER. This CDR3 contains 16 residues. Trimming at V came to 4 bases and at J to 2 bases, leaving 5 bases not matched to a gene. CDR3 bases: TGCGCCAGCAGCCGGGTGGGACAGGGCAACACCGGGGAGCTGTTTTTT. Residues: CASSRVGQGNTGELFF.

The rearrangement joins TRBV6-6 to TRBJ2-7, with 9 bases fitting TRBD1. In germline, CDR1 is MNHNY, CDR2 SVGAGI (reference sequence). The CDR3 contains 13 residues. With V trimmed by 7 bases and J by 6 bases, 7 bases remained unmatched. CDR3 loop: CASNTGTGIEQYF. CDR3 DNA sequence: TGTGCCAGCAATACCGGGACAGGGATCGAGCAGTACTTC.

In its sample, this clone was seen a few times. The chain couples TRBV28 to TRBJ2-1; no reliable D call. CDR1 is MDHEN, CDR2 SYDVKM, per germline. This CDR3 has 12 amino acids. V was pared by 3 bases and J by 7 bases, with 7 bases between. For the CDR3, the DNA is TGTGCCAGCAGTTTTTCCGAGAATGAGCAGTTCTTC. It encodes CASSFSENEQFF.

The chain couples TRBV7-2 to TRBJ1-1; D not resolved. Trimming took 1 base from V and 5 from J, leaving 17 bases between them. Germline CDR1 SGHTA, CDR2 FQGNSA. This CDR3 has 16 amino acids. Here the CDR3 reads CASSLDLRSLGTEAFF. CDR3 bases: TGTGCCAGCAGCTTAGATTTAAGGTCTCTTGGTACTGAAGCTTTCTTT.

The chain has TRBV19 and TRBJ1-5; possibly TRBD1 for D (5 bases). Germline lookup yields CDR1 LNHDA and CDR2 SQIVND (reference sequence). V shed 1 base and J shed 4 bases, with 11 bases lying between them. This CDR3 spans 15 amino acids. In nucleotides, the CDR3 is TGTGCCAGTAGTATAGGGGGACTATGGAATCAGCCCCAGCATTTT. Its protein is CASSIGGLWNQPQHF.

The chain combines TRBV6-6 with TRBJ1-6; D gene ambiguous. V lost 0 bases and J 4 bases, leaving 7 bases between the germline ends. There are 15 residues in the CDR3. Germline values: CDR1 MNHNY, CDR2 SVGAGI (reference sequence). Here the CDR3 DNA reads TGTGCCAGCAGTTACTCGGGAGGGTATAATTCACCCCTCCACTTT. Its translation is CASSYSGGYNSPLHF.

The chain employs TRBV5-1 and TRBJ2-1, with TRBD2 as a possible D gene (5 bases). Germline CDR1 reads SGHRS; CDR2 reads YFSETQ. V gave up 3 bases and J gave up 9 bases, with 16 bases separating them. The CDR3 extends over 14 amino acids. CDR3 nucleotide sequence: TGCGCCAGCAGCTCCGGGGAACTAAAGGGTGAGCAGTTCTTC. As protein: CASSSGELKGEQFF.

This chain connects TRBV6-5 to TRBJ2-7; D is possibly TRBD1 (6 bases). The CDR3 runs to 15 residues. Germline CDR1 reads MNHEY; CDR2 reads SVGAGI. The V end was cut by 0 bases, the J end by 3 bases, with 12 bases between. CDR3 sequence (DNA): TGTGCCAGCAGTTACTCAGCAGGGGTAAGCTACGAGCAGTACTTC. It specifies CASSYSAGVSYEQYF.

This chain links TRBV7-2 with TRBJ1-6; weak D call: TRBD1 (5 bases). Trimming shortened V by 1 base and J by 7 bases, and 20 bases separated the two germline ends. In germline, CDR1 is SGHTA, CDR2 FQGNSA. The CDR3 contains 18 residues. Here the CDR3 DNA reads TGTGCCAGCAGCTTAGATCACGGCAGGGCAGATAAAAATTCACCCCTCCACTTT. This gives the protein CASSLDHGRADKNSPLHF.